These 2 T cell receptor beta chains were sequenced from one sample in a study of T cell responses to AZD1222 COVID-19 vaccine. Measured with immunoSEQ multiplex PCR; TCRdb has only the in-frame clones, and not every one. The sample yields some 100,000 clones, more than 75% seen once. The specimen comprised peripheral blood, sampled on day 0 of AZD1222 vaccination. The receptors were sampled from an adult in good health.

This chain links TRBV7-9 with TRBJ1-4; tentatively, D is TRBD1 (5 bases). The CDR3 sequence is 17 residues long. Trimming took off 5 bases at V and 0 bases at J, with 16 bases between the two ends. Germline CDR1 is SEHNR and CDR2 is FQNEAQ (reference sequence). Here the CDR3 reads CASSPSPGLATNEKLFF. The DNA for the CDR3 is TGTGCCAGCAGCCCTTCACCGGGACTTGCAACTAATGAAAAACTGTTTTTT.

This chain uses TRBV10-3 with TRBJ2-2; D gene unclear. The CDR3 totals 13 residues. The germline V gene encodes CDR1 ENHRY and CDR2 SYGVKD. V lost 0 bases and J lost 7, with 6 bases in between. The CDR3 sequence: CAISESRLGELFF. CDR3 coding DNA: TGTGCCATCAGTGAGTCGAGGCTCGGGGAGCTGTTTTTT.